Listed here are 17 T cell receptor beta chains from one sample, sequenced in a study of T cell responses to AZD1222 COVID-19 vaccine. Data came from immunoSEQ multiplex PCR; TCRdb stores just in-frame clones and leaves some out. The table records roughly 120,000 clones, roughly nine tenths of them present only once. The input for sequencing was peripheral blood, taken on day 0 of AZD1222 vaccination. The receptors derive from an adult in good health.

The chain combines TRBV19 with TRBJ1-1; D remains ambiguous. Germline loops: CDR1 LNHDA, CDR2 SQIVND (reference sequence). V was trimmed by 7 bases and J by 7 bases, leaving 16 bases between them. The CDR3 has 13 amino acids. The CDR3 nucleotides are TGTGCCAGTACTATGGGCGTTCAAGGTGAAGCTTTCTTT. Protein: CASTMGVQGEAFF.

V and J are TRBV28 and TRBJ2-3; no firm D call. CDR1 is MDHEN and CDR2 is SYDVKM in the germline V gene. V lost 6 bases, J lost 6 bases, and 10 bases lay in between. This CDR3 spans 12 amino acids. CDR3 amino acids: CASSRSPDTQYF. CDR3 bases: TGTGCCAGCAGCCGGTCCCCCGATACGCAGTATTTT.

This chain connects TRBV2 to TRBJ2-7; D is undetermined. Looked up from germline, CDR1 is SNHLY and CDR2 is FYNNEI. CDR3 length: 15 amino acids. V lost 6 bases and J 3 bases, leaving 18 bases between the germline ends. The DNA for the CDR3 is TGTGCCAGCAGAGTGGATGGAACCCCTATCTACGAGCAGTACTTC. This translates into CASRVDGTPIYEQYF.

The J gene is TRBJ2-3, the V gene TRBV2, with D unclear. V was trimmed by 2 bases and J by 2 bases, leaving 5 bases between them. The CDR3 loop spans 13 amino acids. CDR1 and CDR2 (germline): SNHLY, FYNNEI. The CDR3 protein is CASSEPPTDTQYF. The CDR3 nucleotides read TGTGCCAGCAGTGAACCTCCCACAGATACGCAGTATTTT.

The chain combines TRBV5-4 with TRBJ2-1, with 10 nucleotides matching TRBD2. The germline V gene encodes CDR1 SGHNT and CDR2 YYREEE (reference sequence). The CDR3 contains 14 residues. V dropped 0 bases and J dropped 9; count of bases not matched to a gene: 3. The CDR3 nucleotides are TGTGCCAGCAGCTTGGTCAGGACTAGCGGTGAGCAGTTCTTC. Its protein is CASSLVRTSGEQFF.

CDR3 amino acids: CASSIGTGARRDTEAFF. The CDR3 coding sequence is TGTGCCAGTAGTATCGGGACAGGGGCCCGACGAGACACTGAAGCTTTCTTT. The chain has TRBV19 and TRBJ1-1; 10 bases map to TRBD1. The CDR3 contains 17 residues. Trimming took 3 bases from V and 3 from J; bases not matched to a gene: 10. From germline, CDR1 is LNHDA and CDR2 SQIVND (reference sequence).

The CDR3 DNA reads as TGTGCCAGCAGCCCCACCCTAGGACGGTACGAGCAGTACTTC. Its protein is CASSPTLGRYEQYF. The genes are TRBV3-1 (or the pseudogene TRBV3-2) and TRBJ2-7; D is unclear. V was pared by 4 bases and J by 4 bases, with 14 bases between. There are 14 residues in the CDR3. The germline gives CDR1 LGHDT, CDR2 YNNKEL (reference sequence).

The V and J genes are TRBV3-1 (or the pseudogene TRBV3-2) and TRBJ1-2; perhaps TRBD1 as D (5 bases). V lost 1 base to trimming and J lost 4 bases, with 10 bases between them. Per the germline V gene, CDR1 is LGHDT and CDR2 is YNNKEL (reference sequence). The CDR3 consists of 14 residues. Here the CDR3 reads CASSQGWDLYGYTF. The CDR3 DNA sequence: TGTGCCAGCAGCCAAGGCTGGGACCTCTATGGCTACACCTTC.

The V call is TRBV5-1, the J call TRBJ1-6; 9 bases match TRBD1. The CDR3 length is 17 residues. Unmatched junction bases numbered 9, after V lost 0 bases and J lost 8 bases. The germline CDR1 and CDR2 sequences are SGHRS and YFSETQ. This chain's CDR3 is CASSLGETGGSDSPLHF. Here the CDR3 DNA reads TGCGCCAGCAGCTTGGGGGAGACAGGGGGGAGCGATTCACCCCTCCACTTT.

This clone appeared a single time. This sequence joins TRBV7-2 and TRBJ1-3; a weak D match, TRBD1 (5 bases). With 5 bases removed from V and 0 bases from J, the gap between germline ends came to 14 bases. There are 16 residues in the CDR3. Germline CDR1 and CDR2: SGHTA and FQGNSA. The CDR3 sequence: CASSPPGGGSGNTIYF. CDR3 coding DNA: TGTGCCAGCAGCCCCCCCGGGGGGGGCTCTGGAAACACCATATATTTT. The full variable domain, its missing parts supplied by reference TRBV7-2 and TRBJ1-3, is GAGVSQSPSNKVTEKGKDVELRCDPISGHTALYWYRQSLGQGLEFLIYFQGNSAPDKSGLPSDRFSAERTGGSVSTLTIQRTQQEDSAVYLCASSPPGGGSGNTIYFGEGSWLTVV.

The rearrangement joins TRBV30 to TRBJ1-1; tentative D call: TRBD1 (5 bases). Trimming cost V 0 bases and J 5 bases, with 10 bases left between them. This CDR3 has 13 residues. CDR1 is GTSNPN and CDR2 is SVGIG in the germline V gene (reference sequence). CDR3 in amino acids: CAWSVRGRTEAFF. The CDR3 DNA reads as TGTGCCTGGAGTGTAAGGGGTCGGACTGAAGCTTTCTTT.

J is TRBJ2-1 and V is TRBV7-2, with D tentatively TRBD2 (5 bases). Germline CDR1 is SGHTA and CDR2 is FQGNSA. CDR3 size: 17 residues. V lost 2 bases and J lost 10, with 24 bases in between. CDR3 sequence reads: CASSLSFGLAGPREQFF. DNA of the CDR3: TGTGCCAGCAGCTTAAGTTTCGGGCTAGCCGGGCCCAGAGAGCAGTTCTTC.

The V and J genes are TRBV4-1 and TRBJ2-1; 9 positions match TRBD1. CDR3 length: 16 residues. The germline V gene encodes CDR1 MGHRA and CDR2 YSYEKL. The V and J ends lost 2 bases and 8 bases, in that order; junction bases with no gene match: 10. For the CDR3, the DNA is TGCGCCAGCAGCCAACTAGGGACAGGGAACGTCGATGAGCAGTTCTTC. Translating gives CASSQLGTGNVDEQFF.

The chain uses TRBV27 and TRBJ2-5; the match to TRBD2 covers 9 bases. The CDR3 totals 14 residues. CDR1 and CDR2 from the germline V gene are MNHEY and SMNVEV (reference sequence). The V segment lost 4 bases and the J segment 3 bases; nucleotides outside the gene matches: 3. For the CDR3, the DNA is TGTGCCAGCAGTTATAGCGGGAGCGAAGAGACCCAGTACTTC. Translation gives CASSYSGSEETQYF.

CDR3 coding DNA: TGTGCCAGCAGCGTCGGGACAGGGAATTCACCCCTCCACTTT. It encodes CASSVGTGNSPLHF. The J gene is TRBJ1-6, the V gene TRBV9, with TRBD1 matching over 9 bases. Germline CDR1 and CDR2: SGDLS and YYNGEE. V shed 2 bases, J shed 7 bases, and the junction held 1 base outside the gene matches. This CDR3 has 14 amino acids.

The chain is built from TRBV6-1 and TRBJ2-5; 9 bases line up with TRBD1. V dropped 2 bases and J dropped 2; count of bases not matched to a gene: 3. The CDR3 has 15 residues. In germline, CDR1 is MNHNS, CDR2 SASEGT. DNA for the CDR3: TGTGCCAGCAGTGAAAACAGGGGGCTTCAAGAGACCCAGTACTTC. Translation gives CASSENRGLQETQYF.

The rearrangement links TRBV2 to TRBJ1-2; D is possibly TRBD1 (6 bases). Per germline, CDR1 SNHLY and CDR2 FYNNEI. The V and J ends lost 0 bases and 8 bases respectively, with 19 bases between them. The CDR3 spans 16 residues. The CDR3 reads CASSEALRGGIRGYTF. CDR3 nucleotide sequence: TGTGCCAGCAGTGAAGCGCTTAGAGGGGGAATTAGGGGCTACACCTTC. Combining the CDR3 with reference TRBV2 and TRBJ1-2 gives the whole variable domain EPEVTQTPSHQVTQMGQEVILRCVPISNHLYFYWYRQILGQKVEFLVSFYNNEISEKSEIFDDQFSVERPDGSNFTLKIRSTKLEDSAMYFCASSEALRGGIRGYTFGSGTRLTVV.